Shown below are 19 T cell receptor beta chains from a single sample sequenced in a study of shared clonotypes between healthy human individuals. CD45RO-negative cells were positively selected for CCR7, leaving out terminally differentiated effector memory CD45RA+ cells. Libraries were prepared by immunoSEQ multiplex PCR; TCRdb keeps only in-frame clonotypes and omits some of them. Found here are 700,000 to 950,000 clones, 95% to 97% of them singletons; the top ten hold over 0.2%. The sample consisted of naive CD8+ T cells sorted from blood. Every receptor here comes from a man aged 30-40 years in good health.

A note on this clone: The same CDR3 can be traced to other DNA sequences in this sample. The chain has TRBV13 and TRBJ2-7; D not certain. Trimming shortened V by 0 bases and J by 3 bases, and 3 bases separated the two germline ends. The CDR3 consists of 12 residues. Per germline, CDR1 PRHDT and CDR2 FYEKMQ (reference sequence). The CDR3 is CASSLGGYEQYF. The CDR3 DNA is TGTGCCAGCAGCTTAGGAGGCTACGAGCAGTACTTC.

The chain is built from TRBV19 and TRBJ2-2; no clear D. CDR1 is LNHDA and CDR2 is SQIVND in the germline V gene (reference sequence). The V end lost 3 bases, the J end lost 6 bases, and 5 bases lay between the germline ends. The CDR3 extends over 12 amino acids. The CDR3 bases are TGTGCCAGTAGTATTGTGGCCGGGGAGCTGTTTTTT. As protein: CASSIVAGELFF.

With regard to this clone: The same CDR3 arises from other DNA sequences in this sample as well. The gene calls are TRBV11-2 and TRBJ2-7; D remains ambiguous. This CDR3 comprises 12 residues. With 1 base removed from V and 6 bases from J, the gap between germline ends came to 7 bases. CDR1 is SGHAT and CDR2 is FQNNGV in the germline V gene. The CDR3 is CASSLGPLEQYF. The CDR3 DNA follows: TGTGCCAGCAGCTTAGGCCCGCTCGAGCAGTACTTC.

The chain is built from TRBV2 and TRBJ2-5; the match to TRBD2 covers 13 bases. Germline values: CDR1 SNHLY, CDR2 FYNNEI. The CDR3 contains 15 residues. After removal of 9 bases from V and 3 bases from J, the junction contained 7 bases not matched to a gene. Here the CDR3 DNA reads TGTGCCAGTGCTCTGGGACTAGCGGGAAAAGAGACCCAGTACTTC. It is translated as CASALGLAGKETQYF.

The V and J genes are TRBV5-1 and TRBJ2-5, with D possibly TRBD2 on 6 matching bases. Trimming stripped 0 bases from V and 5 bases from J, with 14 bases between. The germline V gene encodes CDR1 SGHRS and CDR2 YFSETQ. The CDR3 length is 15 residues. The CDR3 sequence: CASSLVGGLHETQYF. The CDR3 DNA reads as TGCGCCAGCAGCTTGGTGGGGGGTCTACATGAGACCCAGTACTTC.

V gene TRBV4-3 combines with J gene TRBJ2-5; 8 positions match TRBD1. Germline CDR1 and CDR2: LGHNA and YSLEER. V dropped 3 bases and J dropped 5; count of bases not matched to a gene: 17. This CDR3 has 18 amino acids. The CDR3 region has the DNA TGCGCCAGCAGCCAGGACCTCCTTACAGGGGGGTATGGGGAGACCCAGTACTTC. This encodes CASSQDLLTGGYGETQYF.

The chain employs TRBV11-2 and TRBJ2-2; a weak D match, TRBD1 (5 bases). Germline V gene sequence: CDR1 SGHAT, CDR2 FQNNGV. CDR3 size: 18 residues. The V gene lost 0 bases and the J gene lost 0 bases, with 14 bases spanning the gap. The CDR3 sequence is CASSLDRFVTANTGELFF. The CDR3 DNA is TGTGCCAGCAGCTTAGATAGATTCGTGACAGCGAACACCGGGGAGCTGTTTTTT.

V is TRBV10-3 and J is TRBJ1-2; the D gene is possibly TRBD1 (5 bases). Trimming pared 10 bases from V and 4 bases from J, leaving 19 bases between. Germline V gene data show CDR1 as ENHRY and CDR2 as SYGVKD. The CDR3 consists of 14 residues. The CDR3 loop reads CATMRDDNFYGYTF. CDR3 nucleotides: TGTGCCACCATGCGGGACGATAATTTCTATGGCTACACCTTC.

The chain links TRBV5-5 to TRBJ2-1; D remains ambiguous. The ends were cut back, 0 bases at V and 8 bases at J, with 9 bases in the middle. The germline V gene encodes CDR1 SGHKS and CDR2 YYEKEE (reference sequence). The CDR3 covers 13 residues. The CDR3 spells CASSLAIRDEQFF. CDR3 in DNA: TGTGCCAGCAGCTTGGCCATTCGGGATGAGCAGTTCTTC.

V gene TRBV6-5 combines with J gene TRBJ2-5, with D possibly being TRBD1 (6 bases). Trimming removed 2 bases from V and 0 bases from J, with 13 bases in between. Germline CDR1 is MNHEY and CDR2 is SVGAGI. CDR3 size: 16 residues. DNA of the CDR3: TGTGCCAGCAGTTACCTACTGGGACAAGACCAAGAGACCCAGTACTTC. Its protein is CASSYLLGQDQETQYF.

A word on this clone: Other DNA sequences in the sample encode the same CDR3. CDR3 protein: CASSLEPGQTYEQYF. CDR3 DNA: TGCGCCAGCAGCTTGGAACCGGGACAGACCTACGAGCAGTACTTC. V is TRBV5-1 and J is TRBJ2-7, with 7 bases identical to TRBD1. Germline V gene data show CDR1 as SGHRS and CDR2 as YFSETQ. V was pared by 0 bases and J by 2 bases, with 5 bases of the junction left unmatched. The CDR3 has 15 amino acids. The full variable domain, rest sourced from reference TRBV5-1 and TRBJ2-7, is KAGVTQTPRYLIKTRGQQVTLSCSPISGHRSVSWYQQTPGQGLQFLFEYFSETQRNKGNFPGRFSGRQFSNSRSEMNVSTLELGDSALYLCASSLEPGQTYEQYFGPGTRLTVT.

The chain recombines TRBV7-6 with TRBJ2-7; the match to TRBD2 covers 10 bases. The germline gives CDR1 SGHVS, CDR2 FNYEAQ. V lost 1 base and J lost 2; bases outside the gene matches: 14. This CDR3 has 19 amino acids. The CDR3 DNA reads TGTGCCAGCAGCTTAGACGAAAGACCTAGCGGGAGCTCCCCCTACGAGCAGTACTTC. It translates to CASSLDERPSGSSPYEQYF.

This rearrangement joins TRBV27 to TRBJ2-7; D may be TRBD1 (6 bases). The CDR3 runs 13 residues. CDR1 is MNHEY, CDR2 SMNVEV, per germline (reference sequence). CDR3 residues: CVLGQGYPYEQYF. The CDR3 DNA reads TGTGTCCTAGGTCAGGGGTACCCCTACGAGCAGTACTTC.

CDR3 bases: TGTGCCAGCAGCCCCGTTGGTAGAGAAGCTTTCTTT. This translates into CASSPVGREAFF. The V gene is TRBV7-6, the J gene TRBJ1-1; the D is unclear. The CDR3 consists of 12 residues. V lost 5 bases, J lost 8 bases, and 12 bases lay in between. Germline CDR1 is SGHVS and CDR2 is FNYEAQ. Complete variable domain (other parts from reference TRBV7-6 and TRBJ1-1): GAGVSQSPRYKVTKRGQDVALRCDPISGHVSLYWYRQALGQGPEFLTYFNYEAQQDKSGLPNDRFSAERPEGSISTLTIQRTEQRDSAMYRCASSPVGREAFFGQGTRLTVV.

The chain couples TRBV29-1 to TRBJ2-6; no reliable D call. V was cut by 2 bases and J by 2 bases, with 10 bases left in between. The length of the CDR3 is 15 residues. Germline V gene data show CDR1 as SQVTM and CDR2 as ANQGSEA. CDR3 coding DNA: TGCAGCGTTGAATTTTTGGCAGCTGGGGCCAACGTCCTGACTTTC. Translating gives CSVEFLAAGANVLTF.

The J gene is TRBJ2-1, the V gene TRBV7-9; a possible D gene is TRBD2 (6 bases). Trimming pared 3 bases from V and 8 bases from J, leaving 20 bases between. The CDR3 totals 16 residues. Germline V gene sequence: CDR1 SEHNR, CDR2 FQNEAQ (reference sequence). Here the CDR3 DNA reads TGTGCCAGCAGCTTTCGGACTACCCTTAGAGGCGATGAGCAGTTCTTC. Its protein product is CASSFRTTLRGDEQFF.

J is TRBJ2-5 and V is TRBV18; the D gene is possibly TRBD2 (5 bases). Germline CDR1 is KGHSH and CDR2 is LQKENI. This CDR3 spans 15 amino acids. Trimming shortened V by 6 bases and J by 1 base, and 15 bases separated the two germline ends. CDR3 DNA sequence: TGTGCCAGCTCCCGATCGCGGGCCCTCCAAGAGACCCAGTACTTC. This translates into CASSRSRALQETQYF.

V gene TRBV5-4 combines with J gene TRBJ2-7; 12 bases agree with TRBD2. V shed 2 bases, J shed 3 bases, and the junction held 6 bases outside the gene matches. CDR3 length equals 16 residues. Germline V gene lookup returns CDR1 SGHNT and CDR2 YYREEE (reference sequence). CDR3: CASSLEGLAGLYEQYF. CDR3 sequence (DNA): TGTGCCAGCAGCTTAGAGGGACTAGCGGGCCTCTACGAGCAGTACTTC.

The chain carries TRBV5-1 and TRBJ2-3; 8 bases line up with TRBD1. The CDR3 runs to 16 residues. Trimming removed 2 bases from V and 1 base from J; junction bases left unmatched: 6. Germline CDR1 SGHRS, CDR2 YFSETQ. CDR3 protein: CASSFDRGGGTDTQYF. The CDR3 nucleotides read TGCGCCAGCAGCTTTGACAGGGGAGGTGGCACAGATACGCAGTATTTT.